A single sample is the source of the 2 T cell receptor beta chains below, sequenced in a study of shared clonotypes between healthy human individuals. TCRdb keeps only in-frame clones here, not all; method: immunoSEQ multiplex PCR. The sample consists of fewer than 1.8 million clones, approximately 98.5% of them appearing once. The sample taken for sequencing was naive CD4+ T cells sorted from blood. This sample's subset: CD45RA+ positively selected. Source of these receptors: a man under 40 in good health.

This sequence joins TRBV6-1 and TRBJ2-3, with D perhaps being TRBD1 or TRBD2 (6 bases each). V lost 8 bases and J 4 bases, leaving 13 bases between the germline ends. The germline V gene encodes CDR1 MNHNS and CDR2 SASEGT. The CDR3 loop spans 13 amino acids. CDR3: CASGGTFADTQYF. The CDR3 DNA reads as TGTGCCAGCGGGGGGACATTCGCAGATACGCAGTATTTT.

V and J are TRBV14 and TRBJ2-7; 14 bases are shared with TRBD2. The CDR3 runs to 18 residues. Germline values: CDR1 SGHDN, CDR2 FVKESK. After removal of 3 bases from V and 4 bases from J, the junction contained 11 bases not matched to a gene. The CDR3 bases are TGTGCCAGCAGCCACTTAACCGGGACTAGCGGGAGTTCATACGAGCAGTACTTC. Translating gives CASSHLTGTSGSSYEQYF.